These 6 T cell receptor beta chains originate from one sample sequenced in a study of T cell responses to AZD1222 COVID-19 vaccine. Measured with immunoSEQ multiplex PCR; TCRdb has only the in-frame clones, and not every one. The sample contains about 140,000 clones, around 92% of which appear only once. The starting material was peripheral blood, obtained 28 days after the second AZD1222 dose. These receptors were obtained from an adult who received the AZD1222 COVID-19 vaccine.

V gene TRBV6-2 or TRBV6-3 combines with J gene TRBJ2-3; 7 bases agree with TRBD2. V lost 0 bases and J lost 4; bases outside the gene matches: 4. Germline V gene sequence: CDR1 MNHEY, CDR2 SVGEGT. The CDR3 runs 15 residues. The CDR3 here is CASSYSPAGSDTQYF. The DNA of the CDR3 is TGTGCCAGCAGTTACTCGCCAGCGGGGTCAGATACGCAGTATTTT.

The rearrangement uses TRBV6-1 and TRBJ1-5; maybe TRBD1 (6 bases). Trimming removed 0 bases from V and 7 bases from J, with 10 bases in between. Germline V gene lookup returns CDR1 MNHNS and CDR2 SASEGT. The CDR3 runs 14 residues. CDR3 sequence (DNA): TGTGCCAGCAGTGAAGCCGGGGGGCACCAGCCCCAGCATTTT. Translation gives CASSEAGGHQPQHF.

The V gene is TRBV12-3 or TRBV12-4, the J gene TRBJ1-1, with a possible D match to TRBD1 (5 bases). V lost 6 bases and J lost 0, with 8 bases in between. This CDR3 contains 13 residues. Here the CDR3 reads CASRNRMNTEAFF. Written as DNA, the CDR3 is TGTGCCAGCAGAAACAGGATGAACACTGAAGCTTTCTTT.

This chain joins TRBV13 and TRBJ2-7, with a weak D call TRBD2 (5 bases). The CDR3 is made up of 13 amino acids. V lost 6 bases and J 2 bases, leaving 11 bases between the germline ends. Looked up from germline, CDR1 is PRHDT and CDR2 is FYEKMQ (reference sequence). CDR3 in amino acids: CASSPGGPYEQYF. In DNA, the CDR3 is TGTGCCAGCAGTCCAGGCGGGCCCTACGAGCAGTACTTC.

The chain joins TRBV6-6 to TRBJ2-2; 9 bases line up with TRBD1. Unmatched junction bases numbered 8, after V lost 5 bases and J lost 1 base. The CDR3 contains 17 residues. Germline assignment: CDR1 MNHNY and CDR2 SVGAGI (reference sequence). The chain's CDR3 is CASSPHTGGVNTGELFF. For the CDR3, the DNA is TGTGCCAGCAGTCCCCATACAGGGGGCGTGAACACCGGGGAGCTGTTTTTT.

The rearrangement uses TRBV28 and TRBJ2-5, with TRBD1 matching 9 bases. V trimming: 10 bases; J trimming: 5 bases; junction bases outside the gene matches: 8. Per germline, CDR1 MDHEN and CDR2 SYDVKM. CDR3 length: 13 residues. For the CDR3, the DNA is TGTGCCACCACGGGACAGGGAAGGGAGACCCAGTACTTC. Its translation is CATTGQGRETQYF.